Following are 23 T cell receptor beta chains from one sample sequenced in a study of beta chain features in type 1 diabetes. Reverse transcription of all isolated RNA meant that expressed TCRB transcripts were sequenced. Using immunoSEQ multiplex PCR, the repertoire was profiled, and TCRdb retains in-frame clones only, with some absent. The sample contains 160,000 or so clones, 7% to 10% of which appear only once. Sequencing was done on a sample of central memory CD4+ T cells from blood. The source is a woman aged 18-29 years in good health.

The chain is built from TRBV2 and TRBJ2-5; 7 bases are shared with TRBD2. V shed 5 bases, J shed 5 bases, and the junction held 5 bases outside the gene matches. Per germline, CDR1 SNHLY and CDR2 FYNNEI. CDR3 size: 13 residues. Here the CDR3 reads CASSPGRRETQYF. The CDR3, as DNA: TGTGCCAGCAGTCCCGGGAGGAGGGAGACCCAGTACTTC.

This clone was counted only a few times. The V call is TRBV5-1, the J call TRBJ2-7, with TRBD2 matching 9 bases. The CDR3 runs to 15 residues. Trimming at V came to 3 bases and at J to 4 bases, leaving 8 bases not matched to a gene. Per the germline V gene, CDR1 is SGHRS and CDR2 is YFSETQ. CDR3 in amino acids: CASSSGAGGMYEQYF. CDR3 nucleotides: TGCGCCAGCAGCTCCGGAGCGGGGGGCATGTACGAGCAGTACTTC.

This chain joins TRBV18 and TRBJ1-2; the match to TRBD1 covers 9 bases. The V segment lost 4 bases and the J segment 8 bases; nucleotides outside the gene matches: 8. Germline V gives CDR1 KGHSH, CDR2 LQKENI. The CDR3 spans 14 residues. The CDR3 nucleotides read TGTGCCAGCTCACTTTCCGGGACAGGGAGCGGCTACACCTTC. It translates to CASSLSGTGSGYTF.

The chain uses TRBV4-3 and TRBJ2-7; D unclear. This CDR3 is built from 15 residues. Germline assignment: CDR1 LGHNA and CDR2 YSLEER. V lost 0 bases and J lost 2, with 11 bases in between. The CDR3: CASSQDNRGPYEQYF. As DNA, the CDR3 is TGCGCCAGCAGCCAAGATAACCGTGGGCCCTACGAGCAGTACTTC.

This clone has a handful of counts. The chain joins TRBV15 to TRBJ2-2; no reliable D call. The germline gives CDR1 LNHNV, CDR2 YYDKDF (reference sequence). The CDR3 is 14 residues long. V was cut by 4 bases and J by 5 bases, with 11 bases left in between. In DNA form, the CDR3 reads TGTGCCACCAGCACCAGACTTGGAACCGGGGAGCTGTTTTTT. It yields the protein CATSTRLGTGELFF.

This clone was observed a handful of times. The chain uses TRBV7-9 and TRBJ1-4; D remains unclear. The CDR3 totals 12 residues. Germline lookup yields CDR1 SEHNR and CDR2 FQNEAQ (reference sequence). The V end was cut by 5 bases, the J end by 8 bases, with 9 bases between. The CDR3 loop is CASSTGNEKLFF. CDR3 nucleotides: TGTGCCAGCAGCACGGGGAACGAAAAACTGTTTTTT.

This sequence joins TRBV5-1 and TRBJ2-1; D perhaps matches TRBD2 (7 bases). The CDR3 length is 15 residues. Germline V gene data show CDR1 as SGHRS and CDR2 as YFSETQ. V gave up 7 bases and J gave up 5 bases, with 19 bases separating them. This CDR3 reads CASRRGGGNDNEQFF. The CDR3, as DNA: TGCGCCAGCCGGCGGGGAGGGGGGAACGACAATGAGCAGTTCTTC. Using reference TRBV5-1 and TRBJ2-1 for the parts outside the CDR3, the full variable domain is KAGVTQTPRYLIKTRGQQVTLSCSPISGHRSVSWYQQTPGQGLQFLFEYFSETQRNKGNFPGRFSGRQFSNSRSEMNVSTLELGDSALYLCASRRGGGNDNEQFFGPGTRLTVL.

This clone was detected a few times. This sequence joins TRBV29-1 and TRBJ2-5; D may be TRBD1 (5 bases). CDR3 length: 12 amino acids. In germline, CDR1 is SQVTM, CDR2 ANQGSEA. V lost 4 bases and J 5 bases, leaving 11 bases between the germline ends. The CDR3 nucleotides read TGCAGCGTTGGTGGGGCGCGGGAGACCCAGTACTTC. Translated: CSVGGARETQYF.

This clone was seen a handful of times. The CDR3 is CASSVGYRFGGYTF. DNA for the CDR3: TGCGCCAGCAGCGTCGGATATCGGTTCGGGGGCTACACCTTC. The chain has TRBV5-1 and TRBJ1-2; no definite D call. Germline V gives CDR1 SGHRS, CDR2 YFSETQ. The CDR3 contains 14 residues. The ends were cut back, 4 bases at V and 8 bases at J, with 18 bases in the middle.

This chain uses TRBV10-3 with TRBJ1-2, with D uncertain. The CDR3 sequence is 11 residues long. Germline V gene lookup returns CDR1 ENHRY and CDR2 SYGVKD. V gave up 3 bases and J gave up 6 bases, with 5 bases separating them. DNA for the CDR3: TGTGCCATCAGTGACGGAGATGGCTACACCTTC. Its protein is CAISDGDGYTF.

The chain employs TRBV15 and TRBJ1-4, with D maybe TRBD1 (5 bases). CDR3 length: 15 amino acids. Germline-derived CDR1 and CDR2 are LNHNV and YYDKDF (reference sequence). V shed 1 base and J shed 8 bases, with 14 bases lying between them. The CDR3 DNA sequence: TGTGCCACCAGCAGAGCCGGGGGGGTTCGGGAAAAACTGTTTTTT. It translates to CATSRAGGVREKLFF.

This clone came up a few times. V gene TRBV29-1 combines with J gene TRBJ2-2, with 7 bases that match TRBD1. Germline-derived CDR1 and CDR2 are SQVTM and ANQGSEA. Trimming at V came to 6 bases and at J to 6 bases, leaving 4 bases not matched to a gene. CDR3 length: 12 amino acids. Written as DNA, the CDR3 is TGCAGCGTAGACGACAGGGCCGGGGAGCTGTTTTTT. Its translation is CSVDDRAGELFF.

This chain links TRBV19 with TRBJ2-7; tentatively, D is TRBD1 (5 bases). Trimming took 3 bases from V and 3 from J, leaving 6 bases between them. The CDR3 extends over 12 amino acids. CDR1 and CDR2 from the germline V gene are LNHDA and SQIVND (reference sequence). DNA for the CDR3: TGTGCCAGTAGTATGGGGCACTACGAGCAGTACTTC. Its translation: CASSMGHYEQYF.

In this sample, this clone turned up a few times. The V and J genes are TRBV6-6 and TRBJ1-1; 11 nucleotides agree with TRBD1. Per germline, CDR1 MNHNY and CDR2 SVGAGI (reference sequence). CDR3 length: 16 residues. After removal of 0 bases from V and 1 base from J, the junction contained 1 base not matched to a gene. CDR3 bases: TGTGCCAGCAGTTACTCCGGGACAGGGGGGAACACTGAAGCTTTCTTT. Its translation is CASSYSGTGGNTEAFF.

The chain couples TRBV6-5 to TRBJ2-7; 8 bases line up with TRBD1. This CDR3 is built from 14 residues. The junction had 3 bases not matched to a gene; V was cut back by 2 bases and J by 3 bases. The germline CDR1 and CDR2 sequences are MNHEY and SVGAGI. The CDR3 nucleotides are TGTGCCAGCAGTTACCGAACAGGGGGCTACGAGCAGTACTTC. Translation: CASSYRTGGYEQYF.

A few counts support this clone. This rearrangement joins TRBV18 to TRBJ1-1; 7 nucleotides match TRBD1. Germline V gives CDR1 KGHSH, CDR2 LQKENI. Trimming at V came to 6 bases and at J to 1 base, leaving 5 bases not matched to a gene. The CDR3 is made up of 14 amino acids. The CDR3 DNA reads TGTGCCAGCTCTTCCGGACAGGCGAACACTGAAGCTTTCTTT. Translated, it gives CASSSGQANTEAFF. Complete variable domain (other parts from reference TRBV18 and TRBJ1-1): NAGVMQNPRHLVRRRGQEARLRCSPMKGHSHVYWYRQLPEEGLKFMVYLQKENIIDESGMPKERFSAEFPKEGPSILRIQQVVRGDSAAYFCASSSGQANTEAFFGQGTRLTVV.

This sequence joins TRBV6-6 and TRBJ2-6, with D tentatively TRBD2 (6 bases). CDR3 length equals 16 residues. The V gene lost 5 bases and the J gene lost 0 bases, with 11 bases spanning the gap. CDR1 is MNHNY, CDR2 SVGAGI, per germline (reference sequence). For the CDR3, the DNA is TGTGCCAGCAGTCCACCCGGGAGCTCTGGGGCCAACGTCCTGACTTTC. It codes for CASSPPGSSGANVLTF.

This clone was observed a handful of times. This chain links TRBV9 with TRBJ2-2, with unresolved D. The CDR3 spans 15 residues. V was pared by 0 bases and J by 3 bases, with 9 bases between. Germline loops: CDR1 SGDLS, CDR2 YYNGEE. In nucleotides, the CDR3 is TGTGCCAGCAGCGTAGATCCACTGGACACCGGGGAGCTGTTTTTT. This sequence encodes CASSVDPLDTGELFF.

The chain recombines TRBV9 with TRBJ2-1; 10 positions match TRBD2. CDR1 SGDLS and CDR2 YYNGEE come from the germline V gene. The CDR3 spans 18 residues. With 3 bases clipped from V and 0 bases from J, the junction kept 9 bases outside the gene matches. The CDR3 DNA reads as TGTGCCAGCAGCGCCCAGGCTAGCGGGAGTGACTCCTACAATGAGCAGTTCTTC. Encoded protein: CASSAQASGSDSYNEQFF.

The chain uses TRBV18 and TRBJ1-1, with D unresolved. The CDR3 runs to 16 residues. The ends were cut back, 2 bases at V and 5 bases at J, with 18 bases in the middle. CDR1 and CDR2 from the germline V gene are KGHSH and LQKENI. Written as DNA, the CDR3 is TGTGCCAGCTCACCAGAGTCGGGGAGGCTGGGGACTGAAGCTTTCTTT. Translating it yields CASSPESGRLGTEAFF.

This clone was found a few times. V is TRBV9 and J is TRBJ1-1, with 9 bases fitting TRBD1. Germline CDR1 and CDR2: SGDLS and YYNGEE. This CDR3 is built from 15 residues. Trimming cost V 4 bases and J 4 bases; bases outside gene matches: 8. In DNA, the CDR3 is TGTGCCAGCAGCTTGGGACAGGGAGGGACCACTGAAGCTTTCTTT. The encoded protein is CASSLGQGGTTEAFF. The whole variable domain, remainder taken from reference TRBV9 and TRBJ1-1, is DSGVTQTPKHLITATGQRVTLRCSPRSGDLSVYWYQQSLDQGLQFLIQYYNGEERAKGNILERFSAQQFPDLHSELNLSSLELGDSALYFCASSLGQGGTTEAFFGQGTRLTVV.

In its sample, this clone was seen a few times. The chain carries TRBV6-1 and TRBJ2-7; the match to TRBD1 covers 7 bases. Germline CDR1 MNHNS, CDR2 SASEGT. This CDR3 is 15 amino acids long. The V and J ends lost 2 bases and 6 bases, in that order; junction bases with no gene match: 10. In DNA, the CDR3 is TGTGCCAGCAGTGAACTCGACAGGGAAGGAGGCGAGCAGTACTTC. It codes for CASSELDREGGEQYF.

This clone showed up just a few times. The gene calls are TRBV4-3 and TRBJ2-3, with TRBD1 matching 11 bases. Germline V gene sequence: CDR1 LGHNA, CDR2 YSLEER. This CDR3 region has 15 residues. Trimming cost V 3 bases and J 5 bases; bases outside gene matches: 4. The CDR3 is CASSQGQGVGDTQYF. Here the CDR3 DNA reads TGCGCCAGCAGCCAGGGACAGGGGGTGGGAGATACGCAGTATTTT.